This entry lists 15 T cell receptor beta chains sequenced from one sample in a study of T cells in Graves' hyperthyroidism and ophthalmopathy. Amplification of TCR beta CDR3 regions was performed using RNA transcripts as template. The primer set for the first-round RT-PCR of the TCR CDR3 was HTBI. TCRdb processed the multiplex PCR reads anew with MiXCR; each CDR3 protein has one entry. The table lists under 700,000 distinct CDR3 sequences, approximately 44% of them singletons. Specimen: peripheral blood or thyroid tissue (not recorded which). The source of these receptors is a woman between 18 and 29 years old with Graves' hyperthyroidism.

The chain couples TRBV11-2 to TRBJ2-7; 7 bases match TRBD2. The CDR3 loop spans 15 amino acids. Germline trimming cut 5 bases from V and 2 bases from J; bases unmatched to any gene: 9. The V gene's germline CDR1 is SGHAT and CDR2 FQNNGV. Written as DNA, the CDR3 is TGTGCCAGCAGCGCCAGCGGGATATCACCCTACGAGCAGTACTTC. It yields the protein CASSASGISPYEQYF. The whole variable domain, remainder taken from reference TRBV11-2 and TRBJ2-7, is EAGVAQSPRYKIIEKRQSVAFWCNPISGHATLYWYQQILGQGPKLLIQFQNNGVVDDSQLPKDRFSAERLKGVDSTLKIQPAKLEDSAVYLCASSASGISPYEQYFGPGTRLTVT.

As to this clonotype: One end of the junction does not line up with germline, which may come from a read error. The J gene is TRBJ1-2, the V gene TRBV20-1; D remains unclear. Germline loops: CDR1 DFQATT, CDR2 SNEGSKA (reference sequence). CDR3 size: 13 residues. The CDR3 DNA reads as TGCAGTGCTAGAGGCGGTGTGCGCTATCGCTACACCTTC. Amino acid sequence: CSARGGVRYRYTF.

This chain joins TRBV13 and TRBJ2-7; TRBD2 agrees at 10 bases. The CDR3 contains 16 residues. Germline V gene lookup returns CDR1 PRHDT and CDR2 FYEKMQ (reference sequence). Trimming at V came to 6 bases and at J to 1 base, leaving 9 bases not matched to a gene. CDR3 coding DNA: TGTGCCAGCAGTCAAGGACTAGCGGCCACGTCCTACGAGCAGTACTTC. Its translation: CASSQGLAATSYEQYF.

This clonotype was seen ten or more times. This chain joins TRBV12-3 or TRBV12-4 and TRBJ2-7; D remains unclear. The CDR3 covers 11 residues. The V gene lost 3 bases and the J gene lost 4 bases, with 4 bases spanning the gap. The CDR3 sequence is CASSFLYEQYF. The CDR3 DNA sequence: TGTGCCAGCAGTTTCCTATACGAGCAGTACTTC.

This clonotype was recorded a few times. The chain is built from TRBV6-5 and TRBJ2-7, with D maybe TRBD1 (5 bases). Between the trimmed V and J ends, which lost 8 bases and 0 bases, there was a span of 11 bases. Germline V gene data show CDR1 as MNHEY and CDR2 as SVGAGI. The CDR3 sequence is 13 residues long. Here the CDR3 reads CASQDSLSYEQYF. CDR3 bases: TGTGCCAGCCAAGACAGCCTCTCCTACGAGCAGTACTTC.

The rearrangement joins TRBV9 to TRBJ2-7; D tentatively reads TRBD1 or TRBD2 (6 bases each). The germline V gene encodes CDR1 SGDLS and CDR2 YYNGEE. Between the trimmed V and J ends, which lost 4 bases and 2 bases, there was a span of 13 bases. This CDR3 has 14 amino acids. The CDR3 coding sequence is TGTGCCAGCAGCAGGGGGGCAGGAGCCTACGAGCAGTACTTC. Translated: CASSRGAGAYEQYF.

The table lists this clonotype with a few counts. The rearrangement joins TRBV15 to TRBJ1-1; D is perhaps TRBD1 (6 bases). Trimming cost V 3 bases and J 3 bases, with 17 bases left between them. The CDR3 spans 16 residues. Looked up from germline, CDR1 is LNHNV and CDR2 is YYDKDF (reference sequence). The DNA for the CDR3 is TGTGCCACCAGCAGCACCCCTCCGGGGGGCGACACTGAAGCTTTCTTT. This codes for CATSSTPPGGDTEAFF.

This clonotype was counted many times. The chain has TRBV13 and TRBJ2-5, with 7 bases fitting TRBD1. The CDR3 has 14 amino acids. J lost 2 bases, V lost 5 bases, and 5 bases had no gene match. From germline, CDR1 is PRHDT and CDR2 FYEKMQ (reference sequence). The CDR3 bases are TGTGCCAGCAGCGAAGGGACAGCACAAGAGACCCAGTACTTC. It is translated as CASSEGTAQETQYF.

The CDR3 bases are TGTGCCGGAGGACAGGGGAGCAATCAGCCCCAGCATTTT. Translating it yields CAGGQGSNQPQHF. The genes are TRBV10-3 and TRBJ1-5, with 9 bases lining up with TRBD1. In germline, CDR1 is ENHRY, CDR2 SYGVKD. V lost 11 bases to trimming and J lost 1 base; unmatched junction nucleotides: 3. This CDR3 contains 13 residues.

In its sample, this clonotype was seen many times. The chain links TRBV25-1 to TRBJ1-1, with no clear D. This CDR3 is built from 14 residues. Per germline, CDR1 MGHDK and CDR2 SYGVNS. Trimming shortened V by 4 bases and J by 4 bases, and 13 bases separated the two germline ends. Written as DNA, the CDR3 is TGTGCCAGCAGTGGTCGAAGGATGAGCACTGAAGCTTTCTTT. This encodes CASSGRRMSTEAFF. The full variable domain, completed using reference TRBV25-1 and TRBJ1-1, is EADIYQTPRYLVIGTGKKITLECSQTMGHDKMYWYQQDPGMELHLIHYSYGVNSTEKGDLSSESTVSRIRTEHFPLTLESARPSHTSQYLCASSGRRMSTEAFFGQGTRLTVV.

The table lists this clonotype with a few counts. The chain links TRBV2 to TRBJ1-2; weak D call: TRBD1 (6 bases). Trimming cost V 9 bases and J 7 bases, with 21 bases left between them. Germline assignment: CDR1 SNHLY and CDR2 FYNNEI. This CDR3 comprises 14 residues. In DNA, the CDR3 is TGTGCCAGACCTAAACAGGGAGATCCGTTTGGCTACACCTTC. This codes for CARPKQGDPFGYTF. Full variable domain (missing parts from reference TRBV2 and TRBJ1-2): EPEVTQTPSHQVTQMGQEVILRCVPISNHLYFYWYRQILGQKVEFLVSFYNNEISEKSEIFDDQFSVERPDGSNFTLKIRSTKLEDSAMYFCARPKQGDPFGYTFGSGTRLTVV.

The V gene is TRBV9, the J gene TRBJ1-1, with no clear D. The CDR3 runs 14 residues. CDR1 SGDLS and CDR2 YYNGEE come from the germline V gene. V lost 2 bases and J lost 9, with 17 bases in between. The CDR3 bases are TGTGCCAGCAGCGTCGACGTAGGGTCTCCCCAAGCTTTCTTT. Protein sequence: CASSVDVGSPQAFF.

CDR3 sequence (DNA): TGTGCGAGCGGGAGCTACTACGAGCAGTACTTC. Encoded protein: CASGSYYEQYF. This rearrangement joins TRBV9 to TRBJ2-7, with 8 bases fitting TRBD2. In germline, CDR1 is SGDLS, CDR2 YYNGEE. The CDR3 runs 11 residues.

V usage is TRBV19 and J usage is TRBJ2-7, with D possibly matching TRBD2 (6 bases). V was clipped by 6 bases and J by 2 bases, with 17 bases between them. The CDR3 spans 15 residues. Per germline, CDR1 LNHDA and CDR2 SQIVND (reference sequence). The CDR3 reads CASSPLQRAPYEQYF. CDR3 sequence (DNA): TGTGCCAGTAGCCCTCTTCAGCGGGCTCCCTACGAGCAGTACTTC. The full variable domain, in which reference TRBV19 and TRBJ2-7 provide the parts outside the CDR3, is DGGITQSPKYLFRKEGQNVTLSCEQNLNHDAMYWYRQDPGQGLRLIYYSQIVNDFQKGDIAEGYSVSREKKESFPLTVTSAQKNPTAFYLCASSPLQRAPYEQYFGPGTRLTVT.

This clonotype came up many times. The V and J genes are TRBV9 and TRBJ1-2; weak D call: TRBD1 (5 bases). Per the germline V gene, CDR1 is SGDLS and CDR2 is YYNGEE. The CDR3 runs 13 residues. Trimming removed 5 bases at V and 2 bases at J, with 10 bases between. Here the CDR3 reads CASRGTENYGYTF. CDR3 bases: TGTGCCAGCAGGGGGACGGAGAACTATGGCTACACCTTC.